A single sample gave rise to the 22 T cell receptor beta chains below, sequenced in a study of shared clonotypes between healthy human individuals. The data were produced by immunoSEQ multiplex PCR, yet TCRdb's version contains in-frame clones alone and is incomplete. Of approximately 1,500,000 clones detected, approximately 97% appear once; the ten largest clones hold 0.95% to 1.5%. Material: naive CD4+ T cells sorted from blood. Sample subset: CD45RA+ positively selected. All receptors derive from a man younger than 45 in good health.

V and J are TRBV18 and TRBJ2-7; tentatively, D is TRBD2 (5 bases). Trimming removed 1 base from V and 6 bases from J, with 16 bases in between. Germline V gene data show CDR1 as KGHSH and CDR2 as LQKENI. The length of the CDR3 is 15 residues. This chain's CDR3 is CASSPLHGVSGEQYF. Here the CDR3 DNA reads TGTGCCAGCTCACCACTACACGGGGTTTCGGGCGAGCAGTACTTC.

The chain employs TRBV7-2 and TRBJ2-5, with 9 bases identical to TRBD1. V dropped 3 bases and J dropped 4; count of bases not matched to a gene: 9. Looked up from germline, CDR1 is SGHTA and CDR2 is FQGNSA. The CDR3 runs to 16 residues. DNA for the CDR3: TGTGCCAGCAGCTTGCCGACAGGGGGTCCTTCAGAGACCCAGTACTTC. Its translation is CASSLPTGGPSETQYF.

The chain is built from TRBV10-3 and TRBJ2-7; D not resolved. CDR3 length: 11 residues. Germline CDR1 ENHRY, CDR2 SYGVKD. Trimming stripped 6 bases from V and 5 bases from J, with 8 bases between. The CDR3 sequence: CAIRDHNEQYF. The CDR3 nucleotides are TGTGCCATCAGGGATCATAACGAGCAGTACTTC.

Comments on this clone: Other DNA sequences in this specimen translate into the identical CDR3. CDR3 in DNA: TGTGCCAGCTCACCAGGACTAGCGGGAAGCTATGAGCAGTTCTTC. Translating gives CASSPGLAGSYEQFF. This rearrangement joins TRBV18 to TRBJ2-1, with TRBD2 identical over 12 bases. The junction had 4 bases not matched to a gene; V was cut back by 2 bases and J by 8 bases. This CDR3 has 15 amino acids. In germline, CDR1 is KGHSH, CDR2 LQKENI. Together with reference TRBV18 and TRBJ2-1, the CDR3 gives the full variable domain: NAGVMQNPRHLVRRRGQEARLRCSPMKGHSHVYWYRQLPEEGLKFMVYLQKENIIDESGMPKERFSAEFPKEGPSILRIQQVVRGDSAAYFCASSPGLAGSYEQFFGPGTRLTVL.

The chain is built from TRBV9 and TRBJ2-7; 9 nucleotides line up with TRBD1. The CDR3 is 16 residues long. The germline gives CDR1 SGDLS, CDR2 YYNGEE. The V and J ends lost 3 bases and 3 bases, in that order; junction bases with no gene match: 10. The CDR3 sequence: CASSAQPGQGHYEQYF. CDR3 DNA: TGTGCCAGCAGCGCCCAACCGGGACAGGGACACTACGAGCAGTACTTC.

The chain carries TRBV5-1 and TRBJ1-3; no firm D call. This CDR3 spans 14 amino acids. Germline lookup yields CDR1 SGHRS and CDR2 YFSETQ. Trimming removed 0 bases from V and 0 bases from J, with 4 bases in between. This CDR3 reads CASSLDGSGNTIYF. CDR3 nucleotide sequence: TGCGCCAGCAGCTTGGATGGCTCTGGAAACACCATATATTTT.

The chain uses TRBV5-6 and TRBJ2-2; D possibly matches TRBD1 or TRBD2 (5 bases each). This CDR3 is built from 16 residues. Germline CDR1 reads SGHDT; CDR2 reads YYEEEE. The V end lost 0 bases, the J end lost 5 bases, and 14 bases lay between the germline ends. The DNA of the CDR3 is TGTGCCAGCAGCTTGGGGGGAACAGGCGGGACCGGGGAGCTGTTTTTT. It translates to CASSLGGTGGTGELFF.

V and J are TRBV4-3 and TRBJ2-7, with a weak D call TRBD2 (5 bases). With 1 base removed from V and 3 bases from J, the gap between germline ends came to 10 bases. Germline V gene sequence: CDR1 LGHNA, CDR2 YSLEER. This CDR3 contains 14 residues. The CDR3 here is CASSQGTRDYEQYF. The CDR3 DNA follows: TGCGCCAGCAGCCAAGGGACCCGGGACTACGAGCAGTACTTC.

The J gene is TRBJ2-6, the V gene TRBV11-2; 7 bases line up with TRBD2. There are 17 residues in the CDR3. J was trimmed by 4 bases and V by 1 base; bases with no gene match: 7. The germline V gene has CDR1 SGHAT and CDR2 FQNNGV. CDR3 loop: CASSLVGGSIGANVLTF. In nucleotides, the CDR3 is TGTGCCAGCAGCTTAGTGGGAGGGAGCATCGGGGCCAACGTCCTGACTTTC.

This clone was seen just once. The rearrangement uses TRBV6-1 and TRBJ1-2; D is ambiguous. V was pared by 2 bases and J by 4 bases, with 17 bases between. Germline CDR1 and CDR2: MNHNS and SASEGT. CDR3 length equals 16 residues. CDR3 DNA: TGTGCCAGCAGTGAAAGATGGCCAGTGGGAAGCTATGGCTACACCTTC. This sequence encodes CASSERWPVGSYGYTF.

The V and J genes are TRBV19 and TRBJ2-1; the D is unclear. V lost 7 bases and J 0 bases, leaving 10 bases between the germline ends. CDR1 is LNHDA, CDR2 SQIVND, per germline (reference sequence). There are 14 residues in the CDR3. DNA for the CDR3: TGTGCCAGTAAAGAGTATTCCTCCTACAATGAGCAGTTCTTC. Protein product: CASKEYSSYNEQFF.

Here the CDR3 reads CASSESPRVGKNTEAFF. The DNA of the CDR3 is TGTGCCAGCAGTGAATCTCCCAGGGTGGGAAAGAACACTGAAGCTTTCTTT. The chain is built from TRBV6-1 and TRBJ1-1; a possible D gene is TRBD1 (5 bases). Trimming stripped 2 bases from V and 1 base from J, with 17 bases between. CDR1 MNHNS and CDR2 SASEGT come from the germline V gene. This CDR3 comprises 17 residues.

The rearrangement joins TRBV20-1 to TRBJ1-1; D perhaps matches TRBD1 (6 bases). Germline-derived CDR1 and CDR2 are DFQATT and SNEGSKA (reference sequence). The V end was cut by 3 bases, the J end by 8 bases, with 10 bases between. This CDR3 comprises 11 residues. CDR3 residues: CSARWTDEAFF. The CDR3 coding sequence is TGCAGTGCTAGGTGGACAGACGAAGCTTTCTTT.

This chain uses TRBV5-1 with TRBJ1-5, with 10 nucleotides matching TRBD1. The ends lost 3 bases at V and 6 bases at J; junction bases unmatched: 3. CDR3 length equals 14 residues. Germline-derived CDR1 and CDR2 are SGHRS and YFSETQ. CDR3 protein: CASSSGTGAQPQHF. The CDR3 DNA sequence: TGCGCCAGCAGCTCCGGGACAGGGGCTCAGCCCCAGCATTTT. The whole variable domain, remainder taken from reference TRBV5-1 and TRBJ1-5, is KAGVTQTPRYLIKTRGQQVTLSCSPISGHRSVSWYQQTPGQGLQFLFEYFSETQRNKGNFPGRFSGRQFSNSRSEMNVSTLELGDSALYLCASSSGTGAQPQHFGDGTRLSIL.

The V gene is TRBV11-3, the J gene TRBJ2-3, with D possibly TRBD2 on 6 matching bases. The germline gives CDR1 SGHNT, CDR2 YENEEA. V lost 4 bases and J 4 bases, leaving 12 bases between the germline ends. CDR3 length: 14 amino acids. The CDR3 reads CASSYDWEADTQYF. For the CDR3, the DNA is TGTGCCAGCAGCTATGATTGGGAGGCAGATACGCAGTATTTT.

Points on this clone: Other DNA sequences in the sample encode the same CDR3. V gene TRBV2 combines with J gene TRBJ1-5, with no clear D. The length of the CDR3 is 13 residues. Germline lookup yields CDR1 SNHLY and CDR2 FYNNEI. Trimming shortened V by 3 bases and J by 0 bases, and 3 bases separated the two germline ends. The CDR3 protein is CASSDNSNQPQHF. In DNA form, the CDR3 reads TGTGCCAGCAGTGATAATAGCAATCAGCCCCAGCATTTT.

The chain has TRBV28 and TRBJ2-7; TRBD2 aligns across 10 bases. CDR1 and CDR2 (germline): MDHEN, SYDVKM. Trimming cost V 6 bases and J 6 bases; bases outside gene matches: 11. This CDR3 has 15 residues. The DNA of the CDR3 is TGTGCCAGCAGCGGAAGCGGGAGGGCCCAGGGCGAGCAGTACTTC. This translates into CASSGSGRAQGEQYF.

The V and J genes are TRBV6-6 and TRBJ2-1; TRBD1 matches at 7 bases. This CDR3 is 14 amino acids long. V trimming: 10 bases; J trimming: 3 bases; junction bases outside the gene matches: 9. Per the germline V gene, CDR1 is MNHNY and CDR2 is SVGAGI (reference sequence). The CDR3 here is CATQTGSRYNEQFF. DNA of the CDR3: TGTGCCACGCAGACAGGGAGTCGCTACAATGAGCAGTTCTTC.

The chain employs TRBV5-1 and TRBJ2-7; the D gene is possibly TRBD2 (5 bases). CDR1 and CDR2 (germline): SGHRS, YFSETQ. The V and J ends lost 2 bases and 2 bases respectively, with 11 bases between them. This CDR3 region has 14 residues. The CDR3 DNA sequence: TGCGCCAGCAGCTTCGCCGGGGATACCTACGAGCAGTACTTC. Translation: CASSFAGDTYEQYF.

The V gene is TRBV29-1, the J gene TRBJ2-1, with D uncertain. Trimming removed 4 bases from V and 2 bases from J, with 9 bases in between. The CDR3 is 13 residues long. Looked up from germline, CDR1 is SQVTM and CDR2 is ANQGSEA. Written as DNA, the CDR3 is TGCAGCGTTGGTTTTCCCCCCTACAATGAGCAGTTCTTC. It translates to CSVGFPPYNEQFF.

The CDR3 sequence: CASSPPNTRDSETQYF. The CDR3, as DNA: TGTGCCAGCTCACCACCTAATACACGGGATTCAGAGACCCAGTACTTC. This chain joins TRBV18 and TRBJ2-5; D may be TRBD2 (5 bases). The V end was cut by 0 bases, the J end by 4 bases, with 15 bases between. The CDR3 totals 16 residues. The V gene's germline CDR1 is KGHSH and CDR2 LQKENI. The full variable domain, its missing parts supplied by reference TRBV18 and TRBJ2-5, is NAGVMQNPRHLVRRRGQEARLRCSPMKGHSHVYWYRQLPEEGLKFMVYLQKENIIDESGMPKERFSAEFPKEGPSILRIQQVVRGDSAAYFCASSPPNTRDSETQYFGPGTRLLVL.

V usage is TRBV7-3 and J usage is TRBJ2-3; 10 positions match TRBD2. The CDR3 spans 16 residues. Germline CDR1 and CDR2: SGHTA and FQGTGA. With V trimmed by 4 bases and J by 4 bases, 8 bases remained unmatched. Here the CDR3 DNA reads TGTGCCAGCAGCTATAAGACTAGCGGGCTGGCAGATACGCAGTATTTT. The encoded protein is CASSYKTSGLADTQYF.